This entry lists 15 T cell receptor beta chains sequenced from one sample in a study of metastatic and nonmetastatic thyroid tumors. TCRdb re-called the PCR reads through MiXCR. This sample carries about 92,000 clones, around 14% of them seen once, and the ten largest clones take roughly 3.9%. Thyroid surgery was performed in patients who had received no treatment beforehand. Sequencing was carried out using blood. These receptors came from a female donor with papillary thyroid cancer or a benign thyroid nodule (not recorded which). Some clones in this sample may be carry-over from other donors' samples.

This clone was seen ten or more times. The DNA for the CDR3 is TGTGCCAGCAGCCTTGGACAGGACAATGAGCAGTTCTTC. It encodes CASSLGQDNEQFF. This chain links TRBV5-4 with TRBJ2-1, with 7 bases that match TRBD1. In germline, CDR1 is SGHNT, CDR2 YYREEE (reference sequence). The ends lost 4 bases at V and 5 bases at J; junction bases unmatched: 3. The CDR3 consists of 13 residues.

This clone was observed at least ten times. The chain recombines TRBV4-1 with TRBJ2-7, with 7 bases lining up with TRBD2. The germline V gene encodes CDR1 MGHRA and CDR2 YSYEKL. The CDR3 has 20 residues. The trim removed 0 bases at V and 0 bases at J, leaving 17 bases unmatched. The chain's CDR3 is CASSQEIGGGVSASSYEQYF. In DNA, the CDR3 is TGCGCCAGCAGCCAAGAGATCGGGGGAGGGGTTTCGGCGAGCTCCTACGAGCAGTACTTC.

This clone was counted many times. The chain links TRBV6-1 to TRBJ2-3, with D possibly being TRBD1 (6 bases). CDR1 MNHNS and CDR2 SASEGT come from the germline V gene. This CDR3 has 15 residues. V dropped 6 bases and J dropped 6 bases, with 19 bases sitting between them. This chain's CDR3 is CASSPHSADRDTQYF. The CDR3 DNA reads as TGTGCCAGCAGCCCCCACTCAGCCGACAGGGATACGCAGTATTTT.

This clone was found many times. V and J are TRBV7-2 and TRBJ2-7; the D is unclear. Trimming took off 5 bases at V and 3 bases at J, with 17 bases between the two ends. The CDR3 has 15 residues. Per the germline V gene, CDR1 is SGHTA and CDR2 is FQGNSA. CDR3: CASSADLGYYYEQYF. The DNA of the CDR3 is TGTGCCAGCAGCGCCGACTTAGGGTACTACTACGAGCAGTACTTC. Variable domain in full (rest from reference TRBV7-2 and TRBJ2-7): GAGVSQSPSNKVTEKGKDVELRCDPISGHTALYWYRQSLGQGLEFLIYFQGNSAPDKSGLPSDRFSAERTGGSVSTLTIQRTQQEDSAVYLCASSADLGYYYEQYFGPGTRLTVT.

About this clone itself: A read error may be the cause here, since a much bigger clone is one base away. In the same sample, other DNA sequences code for this CDR3. This chain uses TRBV20-1 with TRBJ1-5, with a weak D call TRBD1 (5 bases). The CDR3 is 13 residues long. Looked up from germline, CDR1 is DFQATT and CDR2 is SNEGSKA (reference sequence). The CDR3 coding sequence is TGCAGTGCTGGGGGGGGACCCAATCACCCCCAGCATTTT. This encodes CSAGGGPNHPQHF.

This clone was seen only a few times. The junction shows a germline mismatch at one end, possibly a read error. V is TRBV27 and J is TRBJ2-7; D unresolved. CDR1 is MNHEY, CDR2 SMNVEV, per germline (reference sequence). The CDR3 length is 15 residues. Written as DNA, the CDR3 is TGTGCCAGCAGTTTAAAGGGTAGGTCCTCATACGAGAAGTACTTC. Its protein is CASSLKGRSSYEKYF.

This rearrangement joins TRBV5-1 to TRBJ1-1; D may be TRBD1 (5 bases). The germline V and J ends were trimmed by 2 bases and 1 base, with 12 bases remaining between them. The CDR3 has 15 residues. CDR1 SGHRS and CDR2 YFSETQ come from the germline V gene. The CDR3 bases are TGCGCCAGCAGCTTAACCTGTACAGGGAACACTGAAGCTTTCTTT. The encoded protein is CASSLTCTGNTEAFF. Complete variable domain (other parts from reference TRBV5-1 and TRBJ1-1): KAGVTQTPRYLIKTRGQQVTLSCSPISGHRSVSWYQQTPGQGLQFLFEYFSETQRNKGNFPGRFSGRQFSNSRSEMNVSTLELGDSALYLCASSLTCTGNTEAFFGQGTRLTVV.

Only a few counts were recorded for this clone. The chain recombines TRBV6-1 with TRBJ1-1; TRBD1 aligns across 10 bases. V shed 1 base and J 4 bases; nucleotides not matched to a gene: 0. The CDR3 sequence is 14 residues long. The V gene's germline CDR1 is MNHNS and CDR2 SASEGT. The CDR3 spells CASSEGTGGTEAFF. CDR3 nucleotide sequence: TGTGCCAGCAGTGAAGGGACAGGGGGCACTGAAGCTTTCTTT.

The table lists this clone with many counts. The V gene is TRBV6-2 or TRBV6-3, the J gene TRBJ2-7; 10 bases fit TRBD1. Germline-derived CDR1 and CDR2 are MNHEY and SVGEGT. This CDR3 has 16 residues. V shed 2 bases, J shed 4 bases, and the junction held 8 bases outside the gene matches. Here the CDR3 DNA reads TGTGCCAGCAGTTACCGGAAAAGACAGGGGGCTTACGAGCAGTACTTC. Amino acids: CASSYRKRQGAYEQYF.

As regards this clone: A much more abundant neighbour one base away suggests this may be a read error. The genes are TRBV14 and TRBJ1-1; D is perhaps TRBD1 (5 bases). This CDR3 comprises 15 residues. Germline V gene lookup returns CDR1 SGHDN and CDR2 FVKESK. Trimming shortened V by 5 bases and J by 0 bases, and 13 bases separated the two germline ends. CDR3 sequence (DNA): TGTGCCAGCAGCTCCTGGACATGTATGAACACTGAAGCTTTCTTT. It is translated as CASSSWTCMNTEAFF.

Remarks on this clone: One end of the junction varies from germline; a read error may be responsible. The V and J genes are TRBV7-6 and TRBJ2-6; no firm D call. CDR1 is SGHVS, CDR2 FNYEAQ, per germline. The CDR3 sequence is 14 residues long. CDR3 sequence (DNA): TGTGCCAGCAGCTTAGCGACTGGCGCCAACTTCCTGACTTTC. Translated: CASSLATGANFLTF.

As to this clone: Being one base from a much bigger clone, this may be a read error. The same CDR3 can be traced to other DNA sequences in this sample. This chain links TRBV19 with TRBJ1-6, with 9 bases matching TRBD1. This CDR3 region has 14 residues. Germline CDR1 and CDR2: LNHDA and SQIVND (reference sequence). CDR3 loop: CASSERDRDSPLHF. The CDR3 DNA is TGTGCCAGCAGTGAACGGGACAGGGATTCACCCCTACACTTT.

The V call is TRBV10-1, the J call TRBJ1-6, with D perhaps TRBD1 (6 bases). The V gene lost 3 bases and the J gene lost 10 bases, with 22 bases spanning the gap. Germline-derived CDR1 and CDR2 are WNHNN and SYGVQD (reference sequence). This CDR3 is 17 amino acids long. DNA of the CDR3: TGCGCCAGCAGTGACCTCCATGGGAGACAGGTCGCCTCACCCCTCCACTTT. This sequence encodes CASSDLHGRQVASPLHF.

This clone showed up just a few times. A much larger clone lies one base from this, so it may be a read error. The CDR3 DNA reads as TGCAGCGTGGGGTGGGGTTGGGACAGACCCTCCTACGAGCAGTACTTC. Its translation: CSVGWGWDRPSYEQYF. This chain links TRBV29-1 with TRBJ2-7, with TRBD1 identical over 7 bases. CDR3 length: 16 amino acids. After removal of 6 bases from V and 0 bases from J, the junction contained 14 bases not matched to a gene. Germline V gives CDR1 SQVTM, CDR2 ANQGSEA.

This clone showed up many times. The rearrangement links TRBV29-1 to TRBJ2-2; D unclear. Trimming took off 7 bases at V and 6 bases at J, with 9 bases between the two ends. Germline-derived CDR1 and CDR2 are SQVTM and ANQGSEA. The CDR3 contains 11 residues. The CDR3 DNA follows: TGCAGCGCCCAAAGTCCCGGGGAGCTGTTTTTT. Translating gives CSAQSPGELFF.